The 23 T cell receptor beta chains below were found in one sample sequenced in a study of blood T cell repertoires in COVID-19. Profiled with immunoSEQ multiplex PCR; TCRdb holds only in-frame clones, not every one. The sample includes roughly 130,000 clones, roughly four fifths seen only once; the top ten take roughly 4.3%. Source material: peripheral blood. The receptor source for this set is a woman between 65 and 79 years old with acute or convalescent COVID-19.

The V call is TRBV5-1, the J call TRBJ2-4, with D tentatively TRBD2 (6 bases). V was shortened by 4 bases and J by 6 bases, with 20 bases between the two germline ends. The CDR3 runs 16 residues. Germline-derived CDR1 and CDR2 are SGHRS and YFSETQ. CDR3 sequence (DNA): TGCGCCAGCAGCCTATCAGGCCCCGAGGGAGGAAACATTCAGTACTTC. Translated: CASSLSGPEGGNIQYF.

V and J are TRBV7-8 and TRBJ1-5; 7 bases agree with TRBD1. The CDR3 consists of 17 residues. The germline V gene has CDR1 SGHVS and CDR2 FQNEAQ. With V trimmed by 7 bases and J by 1 base, 13 bases remained unmatched. CDR3 in DNA: TGTGCCAGCATGGTGGGCAGGGGGATTAGGAGCAATCAGCCCCAGCATTTT. Translation gives CASMVGRGIRSNQPQHF.

The genes are TRBV7-2 and TRBJ1-1, with TRBD1 as a possible D gene (5 bases). CDR3 length: 15 amino acids. V lost 3 bases, J lost 1 base, and 12 bases lay in between. Per germline, CDR1 SGHTA and CDR2 FQGNSA. The CDR3 coding sequence is TGTGCCAGCAGCTTCCACGGGGGAGGGAACACTGAAGCTTTCTTT. Residues: CASSFHGGGNTEAFF.

The rearrangement joins TRBV6-2 or TRBV6-3 to TRBJ2-3; TRBD2 matches at 7 bases. The junction had 1 base not matched to a gene; V was cut back by 1 base and J by 0 bases. Germline assignment: CDR1 MNHEY and CDR2 SVGEGT. The CDR3 sequence is 15 residues long. CDR3 sequence reads: CASSYYGGSTDTQYF. DNA for the CDR3: TGTGCCAGCAGTTACTACGGGGGGAGCACAGATACGCAGTATTTT.

This chain links TRBV13 with TRBJ1-2, with TRBD1 matching 9 bases. This CDR3 comprises 14 residues. With V trimmed by 4 bases and J by 6 bases, 6 bases remained unmatched. Germline V gene sequence: CDR1 PRHDT, CDR2 FYEKMQ (reference sequence). The CDR3 loop is CASSSNRGRNGYTF. CDR3 nucleotides: TGTGCCAGCAGCTCCAACAGGGGGCGGAATGGCTACACCTTC.

This chain links TRBV15 with TRBJ1-5, with D uncertain. The CDR3 spans 12 residues. From germline, CDR1 is LNHNV and CDR2 YYDKDF (reference sequence). The V and J ends lost 0 bases and 7 bases respectively, with 4 bases between them. In nucleotides, the CDR3 is TGTGCCACCAGCAGAGATCGGCAGCCCCAGCATTTT. Protein: CATSRDRQPQHF.

A single count supports this clone. This chain links TRBV25-1 with TRBJ1-2; 7 bases agree with TRBD1. The germline V gene encodes CDR1 MGHDK and CDR2 SYGVNS. J was trimmed by 8 bases and V by 0 bases; bases with no gene match: 6. The CDR3 has 14 residues. The CDR3 coding sequence is TGTGCCAGCAGTGAATATACAGGGGTGGGAGGCTACACCTTC. This translates into CASSEYTGVGGYTF.

V is TRBV6-5 and J is TRBJ2-5, with D unclear. V lost 4 bases to trimming and J lost 5 bases, with 5 bases between them. The CDR3 spans 11 residues. Germline CDR1 and CDR2: MNHEY and SVGAGI. The CDR3 loop is CASSSFETQYF. The CDR3 DNA reads as TGTGCCAGCAGTTCCTTTGAGACCCAGTACTTC.

V gene TRBV20-1 combines with J gene TRBJ2-1, with TRBD2 matching over 11 bases. Germline V gives CDR1 DFQATT, CDR2 SNEGSKA (reference sequence). The CDR3 is made up of 17 amino acids. V was pared by 3 bases and J by 10 bases, with 17 bases of the junction left unmatched. Here the CDR3 reads CSASHWLYSGGAREQFF. CDR3 nucleotides: TGCAGTGCTAGTCATTGGCTATATAGCGGGGGGGCACGGGAGCAGTTCTTC.

The chain has TRBV7-8 and TRBJ2-5; 9 bases agree with TRBD2. The CDR3 loop spans 17 amino acids. CDR1 is SGHVS and CDR2 is FQNEAQ in the germline V gene. J was trimmed by 5 bases and V by 2 bases; bases with no gene match: 12. The chain's CDR3 is CASSLSASGDIKETQYF. The CDR3 DNA reads as TGTGCCAGCAGCTTATCGGCTAGCGGGGATATAAAGGAGACCCAGTACTTC.

The V gene is TRBV4-1, the J gene TRBJ1-1, with D unresolved. The CDR3 runs 18 residues. Trimming removed 6 bases at V and 13 bases at J, with 36 bases between. Looked up from germline, CDR1 is MGHRA and CDR2 is YSYEKL. CDR3 DNA: TGCGCCAGCAGGATACTGGTTGCGGTCCTGGTTCATCCGCGGTTGGGTTTCTTT. Its protein is CASRILVAVLVHPRLGFF.

V and J are TRBV7-4 and TRBJ1-1; 7 bases line up with TRBD1. The CDR3 is 14 residues long. The germline V gene encodes CDR1 SGHVT and CDR2 SQSDAQ. J lost 7 bases, V lost 5 bases, and 10 bases had no gene match. Written as DNA, the CDR3 is TGTGCCAGCAGCCCAGGACAGGTAGGCGTTGAAGCTTTCTTT. This gives the protein CASSPGQVGVEAFF. Supplemented by reference TRBV7-4 and TRBJ1-1, the full variable domain reads GAGVSQSPRYKVAKRGRDVALRCDSISGHVTLYWYRQTLGQGSEVLTYSQSDAQRDKSGRPSGRFSAERPERSVSTLKIQRTEQGDSAVYLCASSPGQVGVEAFFGQGTRLTVV.

This clone was observed a single time. V is TRBV19 and J is TRBJ1-2; D is possibly TRBD1 (6 bases). The germline V gene has CDR1 LNHDA and CDR2 SQIVND (reference sequence). This CDR3 is 16 amino acids long. Trimming stripped 4 bases from V and 5 bases from J, with 20 bases between. The CDR3 sequence: CASSTSTGQISYGYTF. CDR3 coding DNA: TGTGCCAGTAGTACGAGCACAGGGCAGATATCTTATGGCTACACCTTC.

The rearrangement links TRBV11-3 to TRBJ2-7, with 8 bases aligning to TRBD1. This CDR3 has 19 residues. Germline V gives CDR1 SGHNT, CDR2 YENEEA. V gave up 0 bases and J gave up 3 bases; unmatched junction bases: 16. The CDR3: CASSLDRPVIPGGNYEQYF. CDR3 nucleotides: TGTGCCAGCAGCTTAGATCGGCCAGTCATTCCAGGGGGCAACTACGAGCAGTACTTC.

There are a few counts of this clone. This chain links TRBV2 with TRBJ1-2; 10 bases line up with TRBD1. Looked up from germline, CDR1 is SNHLY and CDR2 is FYNNEI. The CDR3 covers 15 residues. The ends lost 6 bases at V and 3 bases at J; junction bases unmatched: 7. The CDR3 DNA reads TGTGCCAGCAGCCGGGACAGGGGCATGGACTATGGCTACACCTTC. Its protein product is CASSRDRGMDYGYTF.

The rearrangement links TRBV19 to TRBJ1-4; 8 positions agree with TRBD1. CDR3 size: 16 residues. The germline V gene has CDR1 LNHDA and CDR2 SQIVND (reference sequence). V lost 5 bases to trimming and J lost 7 bases; unmatched junction nucleotides: 12. This CDR3 is CASSGTGQVSSEKLFF. The CDR3 bases are TGTGCCAGTAGTGGAACGGGACAGGTTTCTAGTGAAAAACTGTTTTTT.

The rearrangement links TRBV7-3 to TRBJ2-1, with 9 bases aligning to TRBD1. In germline, CDR1 is SGHTA, CDR2 FQGTGA. V was pared by 5 bases and J by 14 bases, with 7 bases of the junction left unmatched. The CDR3 is made up of 12 amino acids. The CDR3 protein is CASSPETGGKFF. The CDR3 coding sequence is TGTGCCAGCAGCCCCGAGACAGGGGGTAAGTTCTTC.

The rearrangement uses TRBV3-1 (or the pseudogene TRBV3-2) and TRBJ2-1, with TRBD2 identical over 9 bases. CDR1 and CDR2 from the germline V gene are LGHDT and YNNKEL (reference sequence). The V and J ends lost 3 bases and 7 bases, in that order; junction bases with no gene match: 7. The CDR3 runs to 15 residues. The CDR3 region is CASSHRGTSLNEQFF. The CDR3 DNA follows: TGTGCCAGCAGCCACCGAGGGACTAGCCTGAATGAGCAGTTCTTC.

The chain employs TRBV11-3 and TRBJ1-1; 9 bases fit TRBD1. The germline V gene has CDR1 SGHNT and CDR2 YENEEA. V lost 6 bases to trimming and J lost 7 bases; unmatched junction nucleotides: 6. The CDR3 runs to 13 residues. The CDR3 DNA sequence: TGTGCCAGCAGTGACAGGGGGTTCGATGAAGCTTTCTTT. Protein product: CASSDRGFDEAFF.

CDR3 sequence reads: CAISALYTPTASYEQYV. As DNA, the CDR3 is TGTGCCATCAGTGCCCTTTACACTCCGACAGCATCCTACGAGCAGTACGTC. The chain employs TRBV10-3 and TRBJ2-7; the D gene is possibly TRBD1 (5 bases). The CDR3 has 17 amino acids. Trimming stripped 4 bases from V and 1 base from J, with 20 bases between. Germline loops: CDR1 ENHRY, CDR2 SYGVKD.

This chain uses TRBV6-1 with TRBJ2-3, with a weak D call TRBD1 (5 bases). Germline lookup yields CDR1 MNHNS and CDR2 SASEGT. The V gene lost 1 base and the J gene lost 5 bases, with 13 bases spanning the gap. The CDR3 is 15 amino acids. The CDR3, as DNA: TGTGCCAGCAGTGAAGGGTTTGGGGCAGGAGATACGCAGTATTTT. Translation: CASSEGFGAGDTQYF.

The chain links TRBV27 to TRBJ2-7; TRBD1 is a possible D gene (6 bases). Germline loops: CDR1 MNHEY, CDR2 SMNVEV (reference sequence). V was cut by 1 base and J by 7 bases, with 14 bases left in between. The CDR3 has 14 amino acids. The chain's CDR3 is CASSLYRDGREQYV. The CDR3 coding sequence is TGTGCCAGCAGTTTATACAGGGACGGCCGGGAGCAGTACGTC.

The chain recombines TRBV4-3 with TRBJ1-2; a weak D match, TRBD1 (6 bases). The CDR3 consists of 14 residues. Germline V gene lookup returns CDR1 LGHNA and CDR2 YSLEER. V was trimmed by 1 base and J by 6 bases, leaving 12 bases between them. CDR3 amino acids: CASSQVDRTDGYTF. In DNA, the CDR3 is TGCGCCAGCAGCCAAGTAGACAGGACTGATGGCTACACCTTC.